A selection of T cell receptor beta chains follows, all from one sample in a study of neurological immune-mediated disorders. MiXCR, run by TCRdb on the 5' RACE reads, gives a single entry per CDR3 protein. The table lists some 30,000 distinct CDR3 sequences, 15% of them singletons. The specimen sequenced was PBMCs. These receptors originate from a man aged 65 to 85 in good health. Both conserved end residues are part of each CDR3. D genes are given only for firm matches. Rows give clone size only sometimes, using once, few, many, or a class for an expanded clone.

D	V	J	size	length	CDR3	DNA
NA	TRBV7-9	TRBJ2-1	many	17	CASSFGAGGPSYNEQFF	TGTGCCAGCAGCTTTGGGGCAGGGGGGCCCTCCTACAATGAGCAGTTCTTC
NA	TRBV5-1	TRBJ1-2	many	17	CASSLDPTRTVNYGYTF	TGCGCCAGCAGCCTCGACCCTACTCGAACAGTGAACTATGGCTACACCTTC
NA	TRBV12-3/TRBV12-4	TRBJ2-3	few	13	CASSPGERATQYF	TGTGCCAGCAGCCCGGGAGAGCGGGCTACGCAGTATTTT
NA	TRBV7-3	TRBJ2-3	many	15	CASSPGRGHTDTQYF	TGTGCCAGCAGCCCCGGGCGGGGGCACACAGATACGCAGTATTTT
NA	TRBV20-1	TRBJ1-5	many	12	CSASVSNQPQHF	TGCAGTGCTAGTGTGAGCAATCAGCCCCAGCATTTT
TRBD2	TRBV14	TRBJ2-2	many	17	CASSQGALSGDTGELFF	TGTGCCAGCAGCCAAGGGGCGCTGAGCGGGGACACCGGGGAGCTGTTTTTT
TRBD2	TRBV7-2	TRBJ2-3	many	14	CGVGAGGPGDTQYF	TGTGGGGTTGGAGCGGGGGGGCCAGGAGATACGCAGTATTTT
TRBD1	TRBV6-5	TRBJ1-1	many	13	CASSYHDRGEAFF	TGTGCCAGCAGTTATCACGACAGGGGTGAAGCTTTCTTT
NA	TRBV20-1	TRBJ2-3	NA	15	CSARVSGPFGGTQYF	TGCAGTGCTAGAGTGTCAGGGCCCTTCGGGGGTACGCAGTATTTT
TRBD1	TRBV7-2	TRBJ1-2	many	17	CASSPLDRAGAIYGYTF	TGTGCCAGCAGCCCACTTGACAGGGCGGGCGCCATCTATGGCTACACCTTC
TRBD1	TRBV28	TRBJ2-2	many	15	CASSSGGAETGELFF	TGTGCCAGCAGTTCAGGGGGCGCAGAGACCGGGGAGCTGTTTTTT
NA	TRBV5-1	TRBJ2-3	many	12	CASSLGMDTQYF	TGCGCCAGCAGCTTGGGGATGGATACGCAGTATTTT
NA	TRBV24-1	TRBJ2-7	NA	13	CATSDEGIHEQYF	TGTGCCACCAGTGATGAAGGGATCCACGAGCAGTACTTC
NA	TRBV24-1	TRBJ1-2	many	12	CATSDLDYGYTF	TGTGCCACCAGTGATTTGGACTATGGCTACACCTTC
NA	TRBV11-3	TRBJ2-5	many	14	CASSFARGVETQYF	TGTGCCAGCAGCTTTGCACGGGGAGTAGAGACCCAGTACTTC
TRBD1	TRBV5-1	TRBJ2-3	many	17	CASSLNPQGASTDTQYF	TGCGCCAGCAGCTTGAACCCACAGGGGGCCAGCACAGATACGCAGTATTTT
TRBD2	TRBV27	TRBJ2-2	many	18	CASSLGPLAGGRTGELFF	TGTGCCAGCAGTTTAGGGCCACTAGCGGGGGGGCGAACCGGGGAGCTGTTTTTT
NA	TRBV6-2/TRBV6-3	TRBJ1-6	many	14	CASKRGGGNSPLHF	TGTGCCAGCAAAAGGGGGGGGGGTAATTCACCCCTCCACTTT
TRBD1	TRBV5-1	TRBJ1-1	many	13	CASSPMGTGTAFF	TGCGCCAGCAGCCCGATGGGGACAGGTACTGCTTTCTTT
NA	TRBV14	TRBJ1-1	many	13	CASSQDGFTEAFF	TGTGCCAGCAGCCAAGATGGGTTCACTGAAGCTTTCTTT
NA	TRBV2	TRBJ2-3	many	12	CASSAQGDTQYF	TGTGCCAGCAGCGCCCAAGGGGATACGCAGTATTTT
TRBD1	TRBV25-1	TRBJ2-5	once	15	CASGRTGDLQETQYF	TGTGCCAGCGGTCGGACAGGGGACCTCCAAGAGACCCAGTACTTC
NA	TRBV5-6	TRBJ2-4	many	13	CASSPTGFNIQYF	TGTGCCAGCAGCCCCACAGGGTTCAACATTCAGTACTTC
NA	TRBV19	TRBJ2-7	many	15	CASSIATGTPYEQYF	TGTGCCAGTAGTATAGCAACGGGCACCCCCTACGAGCAGTACTTC
NA	TRBV4-3	TRBJ2-2	many	18	CASSQAISQGANTGELFF	TGCGCCAGCAGCCAAGCCATAAGCCAAGGGGCGAACACCGGGGAGCTGTTTTTT
TRBD2	TRBV7-3	TRBJ2-3	many	21	CASSLTPGAGLAFLSTDTQYF	TGTGCCAGCAGCTTAACTCCTGGAGCGGGACTAGCATTTTTGAGCACAGATACGCAGTATTTT
NA	TRBV28	TRBJ2-6	few	15	CASSPRGSGANVLTF	TGTGCCAGCAGTCCCCGCGGCTCTGGGGCCAACGTCCTGACTTTC
NA	TRBV7-8	TRBJ2-7	many	14	CASSAETNRYEQYF	TGTGCCAGCAGCGCGGAAACCAACCGCTACGAGCAGTACTTC
NA	TRBV9	TRBJ2-2	many	14	CASSVDVHTGELFF	TGTGCCAGCAGCGTAGACGTCCACACCGGGGAGCTGTTTTTT
NA	TRBV7-2	TRBJ2-7	many	13	CASRFNGESEQYF	TGTGCCAGCAGGTTCAACGGGGAGAGTGAGCAGTACTTC
NA	TRBV5-1	TRBJ2-7	NA	14	CASSLGADSYEQYF	TGCGCCAGCAGCTTGGGGGCGGACTCCTACGAGCAGTACTTC
NA	TRBV12-3/TRBV12-4	TRBJ1-2	many	12	CASSLGGASYTF	TGTGCCAGCAGTTTAGGGGGGGCCAGCTACACCTTC
TRBD1	TRBV24-1	TRBJ1-4	many	15	CATSDGGQGYEKLFF	TGTGCCACCAGTGATGGGGGACAGGGATATGAAAAACTGTTTTTT
NA	TRBV28	TRBJ2-3	many	18	CASSLSRGLGSSTDTQYF	TGTGCCAGCAGTTTGAGTAGGGGTCTCGGTTCCAGCACAGATACGCAGTATTTT
NA	TRBV11-2	TRBJ2-3	many	14	CASSFRTDSDTQYF	TGTGCCAGCAGCTTCCGGACAGATTCAGATACGCAGTATTTT
TRBD2	TRBV9	TRBJ2-1	many	18	CASSLLAGASDGHNEQFF	TGTGCCAGCAGTCTTCTAGCGGGGGCTTCAGACGGCCACAATGAGCAGTTCTTC
NA	TRBV12-3/TRBV12-4	TRBJ2-5	many	13	CASSLARAETQYF	TGTGCCAGCAGTTTGGCCAGGGCGGAGACCCAGTACTTC
NA	TRBV5-5	TRBJ2-7	many	14	CASSLVGDGYEQYF	TGTGCCAGCAGCTTGGTTGGGGACGGCTACGAGCAGTACTTC
NA	TRBV12-3/TRBV12-4	TRBJ2-2	many	16	CASSPVGGSNTGELFF	TGTGCCAGCAGCCCCGTGGGGGGATCGAACACCGGGGAGCTGTTTTTT
TRBD1	TRBV6-5	TRBJ1-5	NA	16	CASSPRTGTPNQPQHF	TGTGCCAGCAGTCCCAGGACAGGGACACCTAATCAGCCCCAGCATTTT
TRBD2	TRBV6-2/TRBV6-3	TRBJ2-5	few	19	CASSSRSRRAGGLQETQYF	TGTGCCAGCAGTTCCCGTTCTCGCCGAGCGGGGGGACTTCAAGAGACCCAGTACTTC
TRBD2	TRBV7-2	TRBJ2-1	medium-sized	16	CASTNQGGGSYNEQFF	TGTGCCAGCACCAACCAGGGCGGGGGGTCTTACAATGAGCAGTTCTTC
NA	TRBV10-3	TRBJ1-2	NA	18	CAIPLGEGQWPLDYGYTF	TGTGCCATCCCTCTAGGGGAGGGACAATGGCCTCTGGATTATGGCTACACCTTC
NA	TRBV29-1	TRBJ2-5	many	12	CSVETDQETQYF	TGCAGCGTTGAGACGGACCAAGAGACCCAGTACTTC
TRBD1	TRBV10-3	TRBJ1-6	NA	17	CAISVSGTEKGVLTLHF	TGTGCCATCAGTGTGTCCGGGACAGAGAAGGGAGTTCTAACCCTACACTTT